This entry lists 17 T cell receptor beta chains sequenced from one sample in a study of breast tumors, draining lymph nodes, adjacent tissues. TCRdb analysed the multiplex PCR reads with MiXCR anew, one entry per CDR3 protein. The sample contains approximately 140,000 distinct CDR3 sequences, about 33% of which appear only once. The lymph nodes were axillary draining lymph nodes from breast cancer patients. Input material: axillary lymph node tissue. Receptors were obtained from a female donor with breast cancer. Some clones in this sample may be carry-over from other donors' samples.

The sample holds many counts of this clonotype. This sequence joins TRBV20-1 and TRBJ2-3; tentatively, D is TRBD2 (5 bases). The germline gives CDR1 DFQATT, CDR2 SNEGSKA (reference sequence). Trimming took 6 bases from V and 6 from J, leaving 10 bases between them. CDR3 length: 11 residues. The CDR3 bases are TGCAGTGCCCGGAGGCGCGATACGCAGTATTTT. This translates into CSARRRDTQYF.

This clonotype was seen ten or more times. This chain links TRBV5-8 with TRBJ2-6; D gene uncertain. The CDR3 runs 16 residues. Trimming stripped 0 bases from V and 0 bases from J, with 7 bases between. The germline V gene has CDR1 SGHTS and CDR2 YDEGEE. The CDR3 sequence is CASSLGGSSGANVLTF. CDR3 coding DNA: TGTGCCAGCAGCTTGGGTGGCTCCTCTGGGGCCAACGTCCTGACTTTC. Drawing the rest from reference TRBV5-8 and TRBJ2-6, the complete variable domain is EAGVTQSPTHLIKTRGQQATLRCSPISGHTSVYWYQQALGLGLQFLLWYDEGEERNRGNFPPRFSGRQFPNYSSELNVNALELEDSALYLCASSLGGSSGANVLTFGAGSRLTVL.

To note about this clonotype: A much larger clonotype is one base distant, so this may be a read error. V is TRBV6-5 and J is TRBJ1-2, with D unresolved. CDR1 is MNHEY, CDR2 SVGAGI, per germline. Between the trimmed V and J ends, which lost 5 bases and 0 bases, there was a span of 16 bases. The CDR3 runs 16 residues. Here the CDR3 reads CASSHRALQSNYGYTF. The DNA of the CDR3 is TGTGCCAGCAGTCATCGGGCCCTCCAATCTAACTATGGCTACACCTTC.

This clonotype was seen repeatedly, ten times or more. The V call is TRBV4-2, the J call TRBJ2-1, with D uncertain. This CDR3 spans 15 amino acids. Between the trimmed V and J ends, which lost 3 bases and 2 bases, there was a span of 11 bases. Germline V lookup: CDR1 LGHNA, CDR2 YNFKEQ. The CDR3 region is CASSQGGSTYNEQFF. DNA of the CDR3: TGTGCCAGCAGCCAGGGCGGATCCACCTACAATGAGCAGTTCTTC.

J is TRBJ1-4 and V is TRBV7-9; D is unresolved. This CDR3 is built from 16 residues. The V and J ends lost 1 base and 7 bases respectively, with 16 bases between them. CDR1 and CDR2 (germline): SEHNR, FQNEAQ (reference sequence). CDR3 coding DNA: TGTGCCAGCAGCTTAGAGCGCGGGGAGAAGGGTGAAAAACTGTTTTTT. Amino acids: CASSLERGEKGEKLFF.

This clonotype was detected ten times or more. This CDR3 reads CASSFFGGTATQETQYF. The CDR3 bases are TGTGCCAGCAGTTTTTTCGGGGGAACCGCAACCCAAGAGACCCAGTACTTC. The V call is TRBV12-3 or TRBV12-4, the J call TRBJ2-5; D may be TRBD2 (6 bases). Trimming took off 3 bases at V and 1 base at J, with 18 bases between the two ends. The CDR3 covers 17 residues.

On this clonotype itself: Possible read error: a much larger clone is one base away. The chain employs TRBV6-1 and TRBJ1-2; D is unclear. The germline V gene has CDR1 MNHNS and CDR2 SASEGT. The CDR3 runs 10 residues. The V gene lost 10 bases and the J gene lost 7 bases, with 10 bases spanning the gap. The CDR3: CATKPFGYTF. DNA for the CDR3: TGTGCCACCAAACCCTTTGGCTACACCTTC.

This clonotype was picked up many times. The CDR3 DNA is TGTGCCAGCAGCGCGCGGCGACTAGCGGGGGCCACCGGGGAGCTGTTTTTT. As protein: CASSARRLAGATGELFF. The chain employs TRBV9 and TRBJ2-2; 12 bases align to TRBD2. This CDR3 spans 17 amino acids. Trimming took 3 bases from V and 4 from J; bases not matched to a gene: 7. Germline V lookup: CDR1 SGDLS, CDR2 YYNGEE.

The CDR3 sequence: CASGVGPDTQYF. In DNA, the CDR3 is TGTGCCAGCGGAGTTGGCCCAGATACGCAGTATTTT. This sequence joins TRBV2 and TRBJ2-3, with D unclear. Germline CDR1 and CDR2: SNHLY and FYNNEI. V lost 8 bases to trimming and J lost 4 bases, with 10 bases between them. CDR3 length: 12 amino acids.

This clonotype was counted a few times. This sequence may be a read error, since a much larger clone differs from it by one base. The V call is TRBV6-4, the J call TRBJ2-3; TRBD2 matches at 9 bases. Per germline, CDR1 MRHNA and CDR2 SNTAGT. This CDR3 is 15 amino acids long. The V segment lost 6 bases and the J segment 2 bases; nucleotides outside the gene matches: 6. CDR3 DNA sequence: TGTGCCAGCAGCCTTAGCGGGAGCCCCACAGATACGCAGTATTTT. Encoded protein: CASSLSGSPTDTQYF.

In its sample, this clonotype was seen many times. This CDR3 reads CASSFGQVYSPLHF. In DNA, the CDR3 is TGTGCCAGCAGCTTCGGCCAGGTTTATTCACCCCTCCACTTT. The chain carries TRBV5-5 and TRBJ1-6; D is ambiguous. Germline CDR1 and CDR2: SGHKS and YYEKEE (reference sequence). Trimming cost V 2 bases and J 8 bases, with 11 bases left between them. The CDR3 runs to 14 residues.

This sequence joins TRBV3-1 and TRBJ2-2, with D tentatively TRBD1 or TRBD2 (6 bases each). CDR3 length equals 17 residues. Germline V gene lookup returns CDR1 LGHDT and CDR2 YNNKEL (reference sequence). V was pared by 4 bases and J by 4 bases, with 19 bases between. The CDR3 region has the DNA TGTGCCAGCAGCCGGTTGGGGGCAGGGAGGTCCACCGGGGAGCTGTTTTTT. Protein sequence: CASSRLGAGRSTGELFF.

The chain links TRBV7-9 to TRBJ1-2; a weak D match, TRBD1 (5 bases). V was pared by 5 bases and J by 2 bases, with 15 bases between. The CDR3 loop spans 15 amino acids. Looked up from germline, CDR1 is SEHNR and CDR2 is FQNEAQ (reference sequence). The CDR3 DNA follows: TGTGCCAGCAGCGATATCGGGGGGTCGAACTATGGCTACACCTTC. This codes for CASSDIGGSNYGYTF.

Details on this clonotype: A much larger clone lies one base from this, so it may be a read error. This chain connects TRBV6-1 to TRBJ1-6; TRBD1 is a possible D gene (6 bases). The V gene lost 5 bases and the J gene lost 9 bases, with 17 bases spanning the gap. The CDR3 consists of 15 residues. In germline, CDR1 is MNHNS, CDR2 SASEGT. Here the CDR3 reads CASSQYRAITSPLHF. The CDR3 nucleotides read TGTGCCAGCAGTCAATACAGGGCCATAACTTCACCCCTCCACTTT.

The chain links TRBV11-2 to TRBJ2-3, with TRBD2 as a possible D gene (6 bases). The V and J ends lost 6 bases and 1 base respectively, with 8 bases between them. CDR1 and CDR2 (germline): SGHAT, FQNNGV. This CDR3 comprises 13 residues. The CDR3: CASRGRCTDTQYF. The DNA for the CDR3 is TGTGCCAGCAGAGGGAGGTGCACAGATACGCAGTATTTT. Based on the CDR3 plus reference TRBV11-2 and TRBJ2-3, the full variable domain is EAGVAQSPRYKIIEKRQSVAFWCNPISGHATLYWYQQILGQGPKLLIQFQNNGVVDDSQLPKDRFSAERLKGVDSTLKIQPAKLEDSAVYLCASRGRCTDTQYFGPGTRLTVL.

This clonotype came up many times. This rearrangement joins TRBV18 to TRBJ1-3; 8 bases are a match to TRBD1. Germline CDR1 KGHSH, CDR2 LQKENI. The ends lost 4 bases at V and 4 bases at J; junction bases unmatched: 9. The CDR3 extends over 16 amino acids. This chain's CDR3 is CASSHGQGELGNTIYF. As DNA, the CDR3 is TGTGCCAGCTCACATGGACAGGGCGAGCTGGGAAACACCATATATTTT.

The chain combines TRBV14 with TRBJ2-3; either TRBD1 or TRBD2 may fit D (5 bases each). The V end lost 8 bases, the J end lost 1 base, and 13 bases lay between the germline ends. There are 14 residues in the CDR3. Germline assignment: CDR1 SGHDN and CDR2 FVKESK. CDR3 amino acids: CASGPGQGTDTQYF. The CDR3, as DNA: TGTGCCAGCGGCCCGGGGCAGGGCACAGATACGCAGTATTTT.